This entry lists 20 T cell receptor beta chains sequenced from one sample in a study of early T cells in non-severe SARS-CoV-2 infection. TCRdb re-derived calls from the 5' RACE reads in MiXCR, one entry per CDR3 protein. The data show more than 15,000 distinct CDR3 sequences, approximately 5.4% seen once. The specimen comprised whole blood, sampled at baseline. The source of these receptors is an adult who was a healthcare worker with PCR-confirmed SARS-CoV-2 infection or an uninfected control (not recorded which).

The sample holds many counts of this clonotype. V gene TRBV7-6 combines with J gene TRBJ2-1, with 9 bases lining up with TRBD2. Germline lookup yields CDR1 SGHVS and CDR2 FNYEAQ. CDR3 length: 15 amino acids. J gave up 4 bases and V 5 bases, and 6 bases lay outside the gene matches. The CDR3 sequence: CASSRGGAGYNEQFF. The DNA of the CDR3 is TGTGCCAGCAGCCGCGGGGGGGCGGGATACAATGAGCAGTTCTTC. Supplemented by reference TRBV7-6 and TRBJ2-1, the full variable domain reads GAGVSQSPRYKVTKRGQDVALRCDPISGHVSLYWYRQALGQGPEFLTYFNYEAQQDKSGLPNDRFSAERPEGSISTLTIQRTEQRDSAMYRCASSRGGAGYNEQFFGPGTRLTVL.

To note about this clonotype: Being one base from a much bigger clone, this may be a read error. The chain employs TRBV4-3 and TRBJ1-2; D unclear. Germline V gene lookup returns CDR1 LGHNA and CDR2 YSLEER. Trimming left V 0 bases short and J 6 bases short, with 14 bases between. This CDR3 is 15 amino acids long. The CDR3 DNA sequence: TGCGCCAGCAGCCAAGATCGATTGGTAGACCATGGCTACACCTTC. Translation gives CASSQDRLVDHGYTF.

This clonotype was detected many times. The chain combines TRBV5-1 with TRBJ1-6, with 7 nucleotides matching TRBD1. Germline CDR1 is SGHRS and CDR2 is YFSETQ. This CDR3 contains 14 residues. V dropped 5 bases and J dropped 5; count of bases not matched to a gene: 4. CDR3 sequence: CASSAGTDNSPLHF. CDR3 sequence (DNA): TGCGCCAGCAGTGCCGGGACAGATAATTCACCCCTCCACTTT.

This clonotype came up many times. The gene calls are TRBV2 and TRBJ1-4; D is undetermined. Trimming left V 4 bases short and J 7 bases short, with 13 bases between. CDR1 is SNHLY and CDR2 is FYNNEI in the germline V gene. This CDR3 spans 14 amino acids. CDR3 region: CASSVGREGEKLFF. CDR3 coding DNA: TGTGCCAGCAGTGTGGGAAGGGAAGGTGAAAAACTGTTTTTT.

This clonotype was counted many times. The CDR3 nucleotides read TGTGCCAGCAGCTATCGGGACAGGCCCTACGAGCAGTACTTC. This encodes CASSYRDRPYEQYF. The chain links TRBV7-9 to TRBJ2-7, with 8 bases lining up with TRBD1. The CDR3 loop spans 14 amino acids. The junction had 4 bases not matched to a gene; V was cut back by 4 bases and J by 2 bases. In germline, CDR1 is SEHNR, CDR2 FQNEAQ (reference sequence).

This clonotype is judged medium-sized. As the CDR3 is not closed by the conserved phenylalanine or tryptophan, this likely results from a read error. This chain links TRBV20-1 with TRBJ2-7; D is possibly TRBD2 (6 bases). Germline lookup yields CDR1 DFQATT and CDR2 SNEGSKA (reference sequence). The V and J ends lost 3 bases and 5 bases respectively, with 17 bases between them. This CDR3 has 14 residues. In DNA, the CDR3 is TGCAGTGCTAGTTCGCGGGACCAGCCCAACGAGCAGTACTCC. Protein product: CSASSRDQPNEQYS.

This clonotype was found a few times. This chain uses TRBV6-2 or TRBV6-3 with TRBJ2-1, with 13 nucleotides matching TRBD2. Germline CDR1 and CDR2: MNHEY and SVGEGT. This CDR3 comprises 16 residues. Unmatched junction bases numbered 17, after V lost 6 bases and J lost 15 bases. The CDR3 nucleotides read TGTGCCAGCAGGGGACAATTCGGACTAGCGGGGGACCCGGGGTTCTTC. Its translation is CASRGQFGLAGDPGFF.

In this sample, this clonotype turned up many times. The chain combines TRBV20-1 with TRBJ1-1; D gene unclear. The CDR3 has 12 amino acids. Germline lookup yields CDR1 DFQATT and CDR2 SNEGSKA (reference sequence). Trimming removed 6 bases at V and 4 bases at J, with 12 bases between. The CDR3 bases are TGCAGTGCAAAGGAGTCGGTCACTGAAGCTTTCTTT. It codes for CSAKESVTEAFF.

The chain is built from TRBV2 and TRBJ1-2; the match to TRBD1 covers 9 bases. The CDR3 is made up of 15 amino acids. J was trimmed by 2 bases and V by 4 bases; bases with no gene match: 5. CDR1 and CDR2 (germline): SNHLY, FYNNEI. CDR3 sequence reads: CASSGQGVVNYGYTF. CDR3 nucleotides: TGTGCCAGCAGTGGACAGGGGGTAGTGAACTATGGCTACACCTTC.

The sample holds many counts of this clonotype. V and J are TRBV12-3 or TRBV12-4 and TRBJ1-6; no reliable D call. This CDR3 has 12 residues. Trimming pared 3 bases from V and 7 bases from J, leaving 4 bases between. CDR3 in amino acids: CASSFLNSPLHF. CDR3 in DNA: TGTGCCAGCAGTTTTCTGAATTCACCCCTCCACTTT.

At least ten counts were recorded for this clonotype. CDR3 protein: CASSRPGQGAREQYF. In nucleotides, the CDR3 is TGTGCCAGCAGCCGTCCGGGACAGGGGGCGCGGGAGCAGTACTTC. The J gene is TRBJ2-7, the V gene TRBV6-6, with 12 positions matching TRBD1. The CDR3 covers 15 residues. Unmatched junction bases numbered 10, after V lost 6 bases and J lost 7 bases. Germline CDR1 MNHNY, CDR2 SVGAGI (reference sequence).

Sample share makes this clonotype medium-sized. The chain combines TRBV3-1 with TRBJ1-5; TRBD1 agrees at 10 bases. With 0 bases clipped from V and 6 bases from J, the junction kept 5 bases outside the gene matches. This CDR3 region has 16 residues. Germline CDR1 is LGHDT and CDR2 is YNNKEL (reference sequence). The CDR3 coding sequence is TGTGCCAGCAGCCAAGATTGGGGACAGGGGCGTCAGCCCCAGCATTTT. Its translation: CASSQDWGQGRQPQHF.

On this clonotype itself: A read error is possible here, since a much larger clone lies one base away. The chain carries TRBV7-6 and TRBJ2-1; 11 bases are shared with TRBD1. The CDR3 is made up of 15 amino acids. Per the germline V gene, CDR1 is SGHVS and CDR2 is FNYEAQ. CDR3 in amino acids: CSSSPRDRGFGEQFF. The CDR3 DNA reads as TGTTCCAGCAGCCCCCGGGACAGGGGGTTCGGTGAGCAGTTCTTC.

Relative to its sample, this clonotype is medium-sized (0.01 to 0.1%). This chain connects TRBV7-2 to TRBJ1-1; 9 bases are a match to TRBD1. This CDR3 region has 14 residues. The germline CDR1 and CDR2 sequences are SGHTA and FQGNSA. After removal of 5 bases from V and 3 bases from J, the junction contained 4 bases not matched to a gene. The CDR3 nucleotides read TGTGCCAGCAGCCCACAGGGGGCCTACACTGAAGCTTTCTTT. Translation: CASSPQGAYTEAFF.

This clonotype is medium-sized by share. V usage is TRBV7-8 and J usage is TRBJ2-2, with 9 bases matching TRBD1. The V segment lost 6 bases and the J segment 4 bases; nucleotides outside the gene matches: 6. The germline V gene encodes CDR1 SGHVS and CDR2 FQNEAQ. The CDR3 length is 15 residues. CDR3 nucleotides: TGTGCCAGCAGGGACAGGGGAGTGGGCACCGGGGAGCTGTTTTTT. It encodes CASRDRGVGTGELFF.

This clonotype is medium-sized. V usage is TRBV11-2 and J usage is TRBJ2-2; D possibly corresponds to TRBD1 (5 bases). The CDR3 contains 12 residues. With 2 bases removed from V and 13 bases from J, the gap between germline ends came to 11 bases. Germline-derived CDR1 and CDR2 are SGHAT and FQNNGV. In DNA, the CDR3 is TGTGCCAGCAGCTTAAGCAGGGTGGGGCTGTTTTTT. It specifies CASSLSRVGLFF.

Ten or more counts support this clonotype. The CDR3 sequence is CASSSSGSNTYGYTF. CDR3 in DNA: TGTGCCAGCAGTTCTTCAGGGTCGAATACCTATGGCTACACCTTC. The chain combines TRBV7-9 with TRBJ1-2, with D possibly matching TRBD1 (5 bases). The CDR3 has 15 amino acids. Germline V gene lookup returns CDR1 SEHNR and CDR2 FQNEAQ (reference sequence). Between the trimmed V and J ends, which lost 6 bases and 4 bases, there was a span of 18 bases.

This clonotype was picked up many times. The V gene is TRBV10-2, the J gene TRBJ1-1, with D unresolved. Trimming stripped 7 bases from V and 4 bases from J, with 13 bases between. The germline V gene encodes CDR1 WSHSY and CDR2 SAAADI. The length of the CDR3 is 13 residues. CDR3 coding DNA: TGCGCCAGCACGGTAGGGTGGGGCACTGAAGCTTTCTTT. Its translation: CASTVGWGTEAFF.

In its sample, this clonotype was seen many times. CDR3 in amino acids: CASSLTGGDFSSQHF. CDR3 nucleotides: TGTGCCAGCAGCCTCACAGGGGGCGATTTTTCGTCCCAGCATTTT. The gene calls are TRBV6-2 or TRBV6-3 and TRBJ1-5; 9 positions agree with TRBD1. Germline values: CDR1 MNHEY, CDR2 SVGEGT. The CDR3 length is 15 residues. V was pared by 6 bases and J by 11 bases, with 14 bases of the junction left unmatched.

This clonotype was detected many times. V is TRBV7-3 and J is TRBJ2-2; TRBD1 matches 8 bases. The germline V gene has CDR1 SGHTA and CDR2 FQGTGA. The CDR3 length is 15 residues. V dropped 7 bases and J dropped 2; count of bases not matched to a gene: 6. CDR3 sequence reads: CASKPGGVNTGELFF. The DNA of the CDR3 is TGTGCCAGCAAACCAGGGGGCGTCAACACCGGGGAGCTGTTTTTT.